This T cell receptor (beta chain) comes out of a study of technical replicates of blood from several donors. Looked up from germline, CDR1 is MNHNS and CDR2 is SASEGT. The CDR3 spans 15 residues. Trimming removed 1 base at V and 5 bases at J, with 15 bases between. Generated by immunoSEQ multiplex PCR, the TCRdb table keeps only in-frame clones and is missing some. Among about 84,000 clones listed, 95% to 98% were seen once. The specimen was T cells isolated from PBMCs. The sequence derives from a human donor in good health. This sequence joins TRBV6-1 and TRBJ2-7, with a tentative D call TRBD1 (5 bases). The CDR3 DNA sequence: TGTGCCAGCAGTGAAGGACGGGCGCAGGGCCACGAGCAGTACTTC. It codes for CASSEGRAQGHEQYF.